This T cell receptor (beta chain) originates from a study of cytotoxic CD8 clonotypes in ibrutinib-treated CLL. Study-level results: Baseline levels were approached again at progression, after clonality had risen at ibrutinib response.

Libraries were prepared by immunoSEQ multiplex PCR; TCRdb keeps only in-frame clonotypes and omits some of them. The data show around 27,000 clones, approximately 57% seen once. This CDR3 has 15 amino acids. The germline V gene encodes CDR1 WSHSY and CDR2 SAAADI. J lost 4 bases, V lost 6 bases, and 6 bases had no gene match. Notes on this clone: The antigen is unknown.

J is TRBJ2-2 and V is TRBV10-2; TRBD2 matches at 9 bases. Material: PBMCs, obtained before ibrutinib treatment. This TCR derives from a human donor with chronic lymphocytic leukemia. CDR3 DNA: TGCGCCAGCAGAGAGCTAGCGGGGTCCACCGGGGAGCTGTTTTTT. This codes for CASRELAGSTGELFF.